This TCR beta chain originates from a study of cytomegalovirus exposure and HLA in healthy donors. Study-wide results and caveats: Later analysis revealed greater clonal expansion in HLA-associated TCR beta chains than in equally common others. At a 0.05 false discovery rate, a later analysis found about 17,000 TCR beta sequences to be associated with HLA alleles. The listing of 150 to 200 TCR beta chains classed them as cytomegalovirus-associated.

Losses at the gene ends were 11 bases for V and 0 bases for J; bases not matched to a gene: 10. Looked up from germline, CDR1 is PRHDT and CDR2 is FYEKMQ (reference sequence). The CDR3 contains 15 residues. Use of 60 Vbeta and 13 Jbeta primers characterized the PCR. Data came from immunoSEQ multiplex PCR; TCRdb stores just in-frame clones and leaves some out. The sample records tens of thousands of clones, around 80% being singletons. About this clone: Its cognate antigen is unknown.

The rearrangement links TRBV13 to TRBJ2-1; 7 positions match TRBD2. This sequence originates from a male donor in good health and CMV-seropositive. The sequencing sample was made of PBMCs. The CDR3 DNA reads as TGTGCCTCCCGTCCCGGGGGGAGCTCCTACAATGAGCAGTTCTTC. Amino acids: CASRPGGSSYNEQFF.